A selection of T cell receptor beta chains follows, all from one sample in a study of blood T cell repertoires in COVID-19. Data came from immunoSEQ multiplex PCR; TCRdb stores just in-frame clones and leaves some out. The sample lists approximately 77,000 clones, over 75% occurring once. Sequenced sample: peripheral blood. All receptors come from a man between 45 and 60 years old with COVID-19, enrolled during active disease. The CDR3 runs from the conserved cysteine through the conserved F or W. Fields, in order: V gene, J gene, D gene, CDR3 DNA, CDR3 protein. The D gene is left open where the match is weak.

>TRBV7-9|TRBJ2-7|.
TGTGCCAGCAGCTTAGAAACAGACTACGAGCAGTACTTC
CASSLETDYEQYF
>TRBV4-1|TRBJ2-7|TRBD2
TGCGCCAGCAGCCAAACTAGCGGGAGAGGGTCCTACGAGCAGTACTTC
CASSQTSGRGSYEQYF
>TRBV2|TRBJ2-2|TRBD1
TGTGCCAGCAATCCCGGGACAGGGGGTACCGGGGAGCTGTTTTTT
CASNPGTGGTGELFF
>TRBV30|TRBJ2-1|TRBD2
TGTGCCTGGAGTGTACTAGCGGGGGAAGGTGAGCAGTTCTTC
CAWSVLAGEGEQFF
>TRBV28|TRBJ1-1|TRBD1
TGTGCCAGCAGAGGGGACAGCCCGAGCACTGAAGCTTTCTTT
CASRGDSPSTEAFF
>TRBV7-8|TRBJ1-3|TRBD1
TGTGCCAGCAGCGCGACAGGGGGGTGGGGAAACACCATATATTTT
CASSATGGWGNTIYF
>TRBV7-9|TRBJ1-1|TRBD1
TGTGCCAGCAGAGTCACAGGGGGCACTGAAGCTTTCTTT
CASRVTGGTEAFF
>TRBV10-2|TRBJ1-5|.
TGCGCCAGCAGGGACGGGAACAATCAGCCCCAGCATTTT
CASRDGNNQPQHF
>TRBV6-5|TRBJ2-1|.
TGTGCCAGCACTCCGGGGGTGTCCCTGGGCAATGAGCAGTTCTTC
CASTPGVSLGNEQFF
>TRBV7-2|TRBJ1-1|TRBD1
TGTGCCAGCAGCCTCCCGTGGGGTCAGGGGGGCGGCACTGAAGCTTTCTTT
CASSLPWGQGGGTEAFF